Presented here are 16 T cell receptor beta chains from one specimen sequenced in a study of cytomegalovirus exposure and HLA in healthy donors. 60 Vbeta and 13 Jbeta primers were used in PCR. The method was immunoSEQ multiplex PCR; TCRdb's version includes in-frame clones alone and lacks a portion of them. The profile shows 150,000 to 200,000 clones, 75% of them singletons. The material sequenced was PBMCs. Receptors originate from a man between 18 and 29 years old in good health and CMV-seropositive.

V gene TRBV28 combines with J gene TRBJ1-2, with 10 positions matching TRBD1. CDR1 and CDR2 from the germline V gene are MDHEN and SYDVKM. The length of the CDR3 is 14 residues. V lost 3 bases and J lost 6; bases outside the gene matches: 4. The CDR3 DNA follows: TGTGCCAGCAGTTTCGGGACAGGGGATAATGGCTACACCTTC. Translated: CASSFGTGDNGYTF.

The V call is TRBV28, the J call TRBJ2-1, with 12 bases aligning to TRBD2. Germline V gene sequence: CDR1 MDHEN, CDR2 SYDVKM. The CDR3 has 18 residues. With 8 bases clipped from V and 0 bases from J, the junction kept 11 bases outside the gene matches. CDR3 DNA: TGTGCCAGCCCGACTAGCGGGAGTAGGATTGACTCCTACAATGAGCAGTTCTTC. This codes for CASPTSGSRIDSYNEQFF.

The genes are TRBV28 and TRBJ1-1; D possibly corresponds to TRBD1 (5 bases). Germline V gene lookup returns CDR1 MDHEN and CDR2 SYDVKM. This CDR3 spans 13 amino acids. V was shortened by 5 bases and J by 1 base, with 8 bases between the two germline ends. DNA for the CDR3: TGTGCCAGCAGTAGGGGTGAGAACACTGAAGCTTTCTTT. This sequence encodes CASSRGENTEAFF.

The chain uses TRBV28 and TRBJ1-1; D gene unclear. Trimming cost V 2 bases and J 0 bases, with 4 bases left between them. Per the germline V gene, CDR1 is MDHEN and CDR2 is SYDVKM. The CDR3 totals 13 residues. The CDR3 DNA is TGTGCCAGCAGTTTAGGAGTGAACACTGAAGCTTTCTTT. Translated: CASSLGVNTEAFF.

The chain uses TRBV7-3 and TRBJ2-5; D unclear. The CDR3 contains 16 residues. Trimming left V 0 bases short and J 2 bases short, with 13 bases between. Per germline, CDR1 SGHTA and CDR2 FQGTGA. CDR3 residues: CASSLTPQATQETQYF. The CDR3 nucleotides read TGTGCCAGCAGCTTAACGCCCCAGGCTACGCAAGAGACCCAGTACTTC.

The genes are TRBV27 and TRBJ2-3, with 8 bases fitting TRBD1. Germline CDR1 and CDR2: MNHEY and SMNVEV (reference sequence). The CDR3 runs 16 residues. V trimming: 3 bases; J trimming: 4 bases; junction bases outside the gene matches: 9. The CDR3 DNA sequence: TGTGCCAGCAGTTTTGGACAGGGCAGATGGCCAGATACGCAGTATTTT. It codes for CASSFGQGRWPDTQYF.

This chain links TRBV29-1 with TRBJ2-1; 12 bases fit TRBD2. Per the germline V gene, CDR1 is SQVTM and CDR2 is ANQGSEA. The J segment lost 0 bases and the V segment lost 3 bases, leaving 9 bases of the junction unmatched. The CDR3 is 18 amino acids. The CDR3 here is CSVDGLAGGKISYNEQFF. The CDR3 DNA is TGCAGCGTTGATGGGCTAGCGGGAGGGAAAATCTCCTACAATGAGCAGTTCTTC.

This chain connects TRBV28 to TRBJ2-7; TRBD1 agrees at 7 bases. Looked up from germline, CDR1 is MDHEN and CDR2 is SYDVKM. The trim removed 8 bases at V and 4 bases at J, leaving 11 bases unmatched. CDR3 length: 14 amino acids. CDR3 nucleotide sequence: TGTGCCAGCCGATCCCCCGGGACAGAGTACGAGCAGTACTTC. This encodes CASRSPGTEYEQYF.

This clone has just a few counts. The chain uses TRBV7-2 and TRBJ2-2; 11 positions match TRBD2. Germline-derived CDR1 and CDR2 are SGHTA and FQGNSA. The CDR3 spans 15 residues. The J segment lost 1 base and the V segment lost 6 bases, leaving 1 base of the junction unmatched. In DNA, the CDR3 is TGTGCCAGCAGTGGGACTAGCGGGAACACCGGGGAGCTGTTTTTT. This gives the protein CASSGTSGNTGELFF. Using reference TRBV7-2 and TRBJ2-2 for the parts outside the CDR3, the full variable domain is GAGVSQSPSNKVTEKGKDVELRCDPISGHTALYWYRQSLGQGLEFLIYFQGNSAPDKSGLPSDRFSAERTGGSVSTLTIQRTQQEDSAVYLCASSGTSGNTGELFFGEGSRLTVL.

The J gene is TRBJ2-2, the V gene TRBV7-2; 7 nucleotides align to TRBD1. From germline, CDR1 is SGHTA and CDR2 FQGNSA. V was clipped by 2 bases and J by 6 bases; unmatched bases: 9. The CDR3 length is 16 residues. As DNA, the CDR3 is TGTGCCAGCAGCTTATATTCTAGACAGGGCGCCGGGGAGCTGTTTTTT. It is translated as CASSLYSRQGAGELFF. The entire variable domain, with the rest obtained from reference TRBV7-2 and TRBJ2-2, is as follows: GAGVSQSPSNKVTEKGKDVELRCDPISGHTALYWYRQSLGQGLEFLIYFQGNSAPDKSGLPSDRFSAERTGGSVSTLTIQRTQQEDSAVYLCASSLYSRQGAGELFFGEGSRLTVL.

The chain joins TRBV28 to TRBJ2-7, with 10 bases matching TRBD2. CDR1 MDHEN and CDR2 SYDVKM come from the germline V gene. The CDR3 runs to 15 residues. The V segment lost 5 bases and the J segment 5 bases; nucleotides outside the gene matches: 9. CDR3 in amino acids: CASSPHVAGGNEQYF. In DNA form, the CDR3 reads TGTGCCAGCAGTCCCCATGTAGCGGGAGGCAACGAGCAGTACTTC. Variable domain in full (rest from reference TRBV28 and TRBJ2-7): DVKVTQSSRYLVKRTGEKVFLECVQDMDHENMFWYRQDPGLGLRLIYFSYDVKMKEKGDIPEGYSVSREKKERFSLILESASTNQTSMYLCASSPHVAGGNEQYFGPGTRLTVT.

This chain uses TRBV28 with TRBJ2-3, with D possibly TRBD2 on 5 matching bases. Germline V CDR1 and CDR2: MDHEN, SYDVKM. V dropped 1 base and J dropped 6 bases, with 8 bases sitting between them. The CDR3 is 13 residues long. In DNA, the CDR3 is TGTGCCAGCAGTTTATTTGGCGGGGATACGCAGTATTTT. Its protein is CASSLFGGDTQYF.

The chain uses TRBV30 and TRBJ1-6; TRBD1 matches 8 bases. There are 15 residues in the CDR3. Germline V CDR1 and CDR2: GTSNPN, SVGIG (reference sequence). V lost 3 bases, J lost 8 bases, and 9 bases stayed unmatched. DNA for the CDR3: TGTGCCTGGAGGACCCCAGGGGGCAGGGATTCACCCCTCCACTTT. Its protein is CAWRTPGGRDSPLHF.

This clone was detected a few times. V gene TRBV6-4 combines with J gene TRBJ2-6; a weak D match, TRBD2 (6 bases). V was pared by 7 bases and J by 2 bases, with 15 bases between. This CDR3 contains 16 residues. From germline, CDR1 is MRHNA and CDR2 SNTAGT. The chain's CDR3 is CASTLTRETGANVLTF. The CDR3 DNA sequence: TGTGCCAGCACCTTGACCCGGGAGACTGGGGCCAACGTCCTGACTTTC.

The rearrangement uses TRBV9 and TRBJ2-2, with a tentative D call TRBD1 (5 bases). The germline V gene has CDR1 SGDLS and CDR2 YYNGEE. V shed 0 bases and J shed 5 bases, with 11 bases lying between them. This CDR3 contains 15 residues. The chain's CDR3 is CASSVVGALTGELFF. The DNA for the CDR3 is TGTGCCAGCAGCGTAGTAGGGGCCCTGACCGGGGAGCTGTTTTTT.

This clone was recorded once. The rearrangement links TRBV29-1 to TRBJ2-3, with D tentatively TRBD1 (6 bases). The CDR3 contains 13 residues. In germline, CDR1 is SQVTM, CDR2 ANQGSEA. This chain's CDR3 is CSATTGYADTQYF. For the CDR3, the DNA is TGCAGTGCAACCACAGGGTACGCAGATACGCAGTATTTT.